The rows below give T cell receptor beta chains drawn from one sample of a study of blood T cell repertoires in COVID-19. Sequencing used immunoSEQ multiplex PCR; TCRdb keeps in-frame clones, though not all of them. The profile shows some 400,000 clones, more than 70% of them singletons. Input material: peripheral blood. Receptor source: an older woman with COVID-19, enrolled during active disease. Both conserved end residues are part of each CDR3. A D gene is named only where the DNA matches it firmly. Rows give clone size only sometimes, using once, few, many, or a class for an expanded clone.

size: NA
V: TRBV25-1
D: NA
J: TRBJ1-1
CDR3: CASSETGLEAFF
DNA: TGTGCCAGCAGTGAGACAGGACTTGAAGCTTTCTTT

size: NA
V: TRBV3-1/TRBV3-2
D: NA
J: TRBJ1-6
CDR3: CASSRTYQYSPPLHF
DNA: TGTGCCAGCAGCCGAACCTACCAATATAGTCCACCCCTCCACTTT

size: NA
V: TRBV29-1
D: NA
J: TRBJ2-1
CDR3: CSGRLRAQGIRNEQFF
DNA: TGCAGCGGGCGCCTCAGGGCTCAGGGGATTCGCAATGAGCAGTTCTTC

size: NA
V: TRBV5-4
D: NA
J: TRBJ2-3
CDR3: CASSLRGLGESDTQYF
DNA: TGTGCCAGCAGCTTGAGGGGGTTGGGGGAATCAGATACGCAGTATTTT

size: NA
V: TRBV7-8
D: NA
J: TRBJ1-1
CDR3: CASSLGGNRDIFLGAFF
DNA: TGTGCCAGCAGCTTAGGGGGCAACCGGGACATCTTCTTAGGGGCTTTCTTT

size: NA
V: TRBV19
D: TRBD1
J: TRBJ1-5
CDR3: CASSIQGATRNQHF
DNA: TGTGCCAGTAGCATACAGGGGGCTACAAGGAACCAGCATTTT

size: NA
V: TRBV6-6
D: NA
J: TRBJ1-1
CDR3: CASSYSSLNTEAFF
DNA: TGTGCCAGCAGTTACTCGTCCTTGAACACTGAAGCTTTCTTT

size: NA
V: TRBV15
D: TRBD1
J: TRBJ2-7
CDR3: CATRKTGGYEQYF
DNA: TGTGCCACCCGTAAGACAGGGGGCTACGAGCAGTACTTC

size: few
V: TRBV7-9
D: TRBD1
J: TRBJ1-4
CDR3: CASSSDRGEEKLFF
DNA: TGTGCCAGCAGCTCGGACAGGGGAGAGGAAAAACTGTTTTTT

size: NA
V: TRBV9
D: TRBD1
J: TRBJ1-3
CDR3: CASSVGQGARLDTIYF
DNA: TGTGCCAGCAGCGTAGGACAGGGGGCCAGACTTGACACCATATATTTT

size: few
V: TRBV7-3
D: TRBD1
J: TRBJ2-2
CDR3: CASSLPGQGELFF
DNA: TGTGCCAGCAGCTTACCGGGACAGGGGGAGCTGTTTTTT

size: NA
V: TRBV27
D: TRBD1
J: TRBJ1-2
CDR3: CASSPGQGQTYGYTF
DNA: TGTGCCAGCAGTCCAGGACAGGGGCAAACCTATGGCTACACCTTC

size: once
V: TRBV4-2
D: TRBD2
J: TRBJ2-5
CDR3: CASSHPGLGKETQYF
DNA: TGTGCCAGCAGCCATCCGGGACTAGGGAAGGAGACCCAGTACTTC

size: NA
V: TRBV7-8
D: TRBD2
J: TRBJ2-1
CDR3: CASSLGGGARNEQFF
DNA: TGTGCCAGCAGCTTAGGCGGGGGGGCGCGTAATGAGCAGTTCTTC

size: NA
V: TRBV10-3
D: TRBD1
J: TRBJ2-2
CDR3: CAISPDRGNTGELFF
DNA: TGTGCCATCAGCCCCGACAGGGGCAACACCGGGGAGCTGTTTTTT

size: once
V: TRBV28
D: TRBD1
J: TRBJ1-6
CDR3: CASSLGQGANNSPLHF
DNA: TGTGCCAGCAGCCTCGGACAGGGGGCAAATAATTCACCCCTCCACTTT

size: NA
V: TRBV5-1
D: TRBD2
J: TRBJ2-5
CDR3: CASTPIAGERETQYF
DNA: TGCGCCAGCACCCCGATAGCGGGGGAAAGGGAGACCCAGTACTTC

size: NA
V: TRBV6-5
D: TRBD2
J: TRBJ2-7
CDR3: CASRPGLAQYEQYF
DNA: TGTGCCAGCAGGCCGGGACTAGCGCAATACGAGCAGTACTTC

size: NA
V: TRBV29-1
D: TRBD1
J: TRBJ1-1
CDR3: CSVGQVPVNTEAFF
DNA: TGCAGCGTAGGACAGGTCCCCGTGAACACTGAAGCTTTCTTT

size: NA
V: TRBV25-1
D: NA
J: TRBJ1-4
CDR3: CASSESNGGVNEKLFF
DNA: TGTGCCAGCAGTGAATCAAACGGAGGTGTTAATGAAAAACTGTTTTTT

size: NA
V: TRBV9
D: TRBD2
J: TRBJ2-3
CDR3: CASSPRMVAGAGTDTQYF
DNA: TGTGCCAGCAGCCCTCGAATGGTAGCGGGGGCCGGCACAGATACGCAGTATTTT

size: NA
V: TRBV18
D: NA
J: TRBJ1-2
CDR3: CASSPITDNNPGGYTF
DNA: TGTGCCAGCTCACCAATAACAGACAATAACCCTGGTGGCTACACCTTC

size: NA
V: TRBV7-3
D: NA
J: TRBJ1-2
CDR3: CASSDPGYGYTF
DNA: TGTGCCAGCAGCGACCCGGGCTATGGCTACACCTTC

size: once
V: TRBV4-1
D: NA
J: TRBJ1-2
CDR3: CASSPQTGWERGYTF
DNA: TGCGCCAGCAGCCCACAAACAGGGTGGGAGAGGGGCTACACCTTC

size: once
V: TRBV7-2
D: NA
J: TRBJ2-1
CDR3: CASSLDSHNEQFF
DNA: TGTGCCAGCAGCTTGGACAGCCACAATGAGCAGTTCTTC

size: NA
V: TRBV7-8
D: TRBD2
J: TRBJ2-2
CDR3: CASSLKRGGPPGELFF
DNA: TGTGCCAGCAGCTTAAAGCGGGGGGGCCCCCCCGGGGAGCTGTTTTTT

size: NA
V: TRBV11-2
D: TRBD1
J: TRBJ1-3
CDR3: CASSLQGQASSGNTIYF
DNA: TGTGCCAGCAGCTTACAGGGACAGGCCAGCTCTGGAAACACCATATATTTT

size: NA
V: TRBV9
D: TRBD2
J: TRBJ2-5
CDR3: CASSVEASGETQYF
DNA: TGTGCCAGCAGCGTAGAGGCTAGCGGAGAGACCCAGTACTTC